This T cell receptor beta chain was identified in a study of blood T cell repertoires in COVID-19. Study-level background: The samples span acute and convalescent COVID-19 from the United States, Italy and Spain.

Assignments of participants to cohorts depended upon their own reported clinical history. The protocol was immunoSEQ multiplex PCR, while the TCRdb copy is restricted to in-frame clones and leaves out a portion. This table has 320,000 or so clones, about 90% appearing once. V shed 2 bases, J shed 4 bases, and the junction held 15 bases outside the gene matches. The CDR3 is 18 residues long. CDR1 is SGHVS, CDR2 FNYEAQ, per germline. The material sequenced was PBMCs or T cells enriched from blood (not recorded which). This clonotype was sampled from a woman between 25 and 40 years old who had recovered from COVID-19. The chain links TRBV7-6 to TRBJ1-1; 8 positions agree with TRBD1. The CDR3: CASSLPPGTGSGATEAFF. CDR3 bases: TGTGCCAGCAGCTTACCTCCCGGGACAGGCAGCGGGGCCACTGAAGCTTTCTTT.